One and the same sample provided the 24 T cell receptor beta chains below, sequenced in a study of blood T cell repertoires in COVID-19. Profiled with immunoSEQ multiplex PCR; TCRdb holds only in-frame clones, not every one. The data hold hundreds of thousands of clones, with approximately 86% observed a single time. Material for sequencing was peripheral blood. The receptor set was obtained from a human donor in a cohort sampled during active COVID-19.

The chain recombines TRBV10-3 with TRBJ1-1; 8 nucleotides line up with TRBD1. The CDR3 spans 14 residues. Unmatched junction bases numbered 6, after V lost 6 bases and J lost 3 bases. Germline-derived CDR1 and CDR2 are ENHRY and SYGVKD. CDR3: CAIRGTGGYTEAFF. CDR3 bases: TGTGCCATCAGGGGGACAGGCGGATACACTGAAGCTTTCTTT.

The J gene is TRBJ2-5, the V gene TRBV1; the D call of TRBD2 is as the table states it, not checked on the DNA. TRBV1 corresponds to a pseudogene. The CDR3 is made up of 14 amino acids. The CDR3 sequence: CTSSQETRDAPPYF. CDR3 coding DNA: TGCACCAGCAGCCAAGAGACGCGGGACGCCCCCCCGTACTTC.

The J gene is TRBJ1-2, the V gene TRBV18, with a weak D call TRBD1 (6 bases). Germline CDR1 and CDR2: KGHSH and LQKENI. V was pared by 3 bases and J by 1 base, with 9 bases between. This CDR3 region has 14 residues. The CDR3: CASSPTQGNYGYTF. CDR3 DNA sequence: TGTGCCAGCTCACCCACACAGGGTAACTATGGCTACACCTTC.

The V gene is TRBV7-9, the J gene TRBJ2-7; 11 nucleotides align to TRBD2. Per germline, CDR1 SEHNR and CDR2 FQNEAQ (reference sequence). The V gene end was trimmed by 5 bases and the J gene end by 1 base; junction bases not matched to a gene: 4. CDR3 length: 15 residues. CDR3 amino acids: CASSPGTSGSYEQYF. The CDR3 DNA sequence: TGTGCCAGCAGCCCGGGGACTAGCGGATCCTACGAGCAGTACTTC.

The V call is TRBV23-1, the J call TRBJ1-5, with D perhaps matching TRBD1 (5 bases). TRBV23-1 qualifies as an ORF whose function is uncertain. V shed 2 bases and J shed 7 bases, with 9 bases lying between them. This CDR3 has 13 residues. The CDR3 nucleotides read TGCGCCAGCAGTCAAGTTCAGGGCCAGCCCCAGCATTTT. This encodes CASSQVQGQPQHF.

This clone was recorded only once. The V call is TRBV7-3, the J call TRBJ2-3, with 8 bases fitting TRBD2. The trim removed 1 base at V and 5 bases at J, leaving 5 bases unmatched. This CDR3 comprises 15 residues. The germline V gene has CDR1 SGHTA and CDR2 FQGTGA. The CDR3 reads CASSLKAGEVDTQYF. In DNA, the CDR3 is TGTGCCAGCAGCTTAAAAGCGGGAGAGGTAGATACGCAGTATTTT.

This rearrangement joins TRBV19 to TRBJ2-7; possibly TRBD2 for D (6 bases). V was cut by 7 bases and J by 3 bases, with 13 bases left in between. Per the germline V gene, CDR1 is LNHDA and CDR2 is SQIVND (reference sequence). This CDR3 contains 13 residues. CDR3 residues: CASMGGVRYEQYF. The CDR3 nucleotides are TGTGCCAGTATGGGCGGGGTACGCTACGAGCAGTACTTC. The full variable domain, rest sourced from reference TRBV19 and TRBJ2-7, is DGGITQSPKYLFRKEGQNVTLSCEQNLNHDAMYWYRQDPGQGLRLIYYSQIVNDFQKGDIAEGYSVSREKKESFPLTVTSAQKNPTAFYLCASMGGVRYEQYFGPGTRLTVT.

This sequence joins TRBV7-2 and TRBJ1-2, with D perhaps TRBD1 (6 bases). The CDR3 consists of 15 residues. In germline, CDR1 is SGHTA, CDR2 FQGNSA. V was pared by 1 base and J by 1 base, with 10 bases between. The CDR3 DNA is TGTGCCAGCAGCTTAGGAGCAGGGGATAACTATGGCTACACCTTC. This codes for CASSLGAGDNYGYTF.

The rearrangement links TRBV9 to TRBJ1-1, with 9 bases that match TRBD1. The CDR3 runs to 14 residues. V gave up 4 bases and J gave up 5 bases; unmatched junction bases: 6. Germline lookup yields CDR1 SGDLS and CDR2 YYNGEE. Here the CDR3 DNA reads TGTGCCAGCAGCAGAGGGACAGGGAGGACTGAAGCTTTCTTT. Amino acid sequence: CASSRGTGRTEAFF. Drawing the rest from reference TRBV9 and TRBJ1-1, the complete variable domain is DSGVTQTPKHLITATGQRVTLRCSPRSGDLSVYWYQQSLDQGLQFLIQYYNGEERAKGNILERFSAQQFPDLHSELNLSSLELGDSALYFCASSRGTGRTEAFFGQGTRLTVV.

This sequence joins TRBV5-1 and TRBJ1-5, with unresolved D. The CDR3 covers 13 residues. The V end lost 0 bases, the J end lost 2 bases, and 3 bases lay between the germline ends. CDR1 and CDR2 from the germline V gene are SGHRS and YFSETQ. CDR3 DNA: TGCGCCAGCAGCTTGGTCGGCAATCAGCCCCAGCATTTT. Residues: CASSLVGNQPQHF. Looking up the rest from reference TRBV5-1 and TRBJ1-5 gives the full variable domain: KAGVTQTPRYLIKTRGQQVTLSCSPISGHRSVSWYQQTPGQGLQFLFEYFSETQRNKGNFPGRFSGRQFSNSRSEMNVSTLELGDSALYLCASSLVGNQPQHFGDGTRLSIL.

This rearrangement joins TRBV19 to TRBJ2-1, with 10 nucleotides matching TRBD2. The V gene's germline CDR1 is LNHDA and CDR2 SQIVND (reference sequence). This CDR3 region has 18 residues. The ends lost 0 bases at V and 7 bases at J; junction bases unmatched: 12. The CDR3 DNA reads TGTGCCAGTAGTATAGATGGCATCCTAGCGGGAGTACCAAATGAGCAGTTCTTC. Encoded protein: CASSIDGILAGVPNEQFF. The whole variable domain, filled in from reference TRBV19 and TRBJ2-1, reads DGGITQSPKYLFRKEGQNVTLSCEQNLNHDAMYWYRQDPGQGLRLIYYSQIVNDFQKGDIAEGYSVSREKKESFPLTVTSAQKNPTAFYLCASSIDGILAGVPNEQFFGPGTRLTVL.

This chain links TRBV2 with TRBJ1-2; 11 bases map to TRBD1. Germline V gene lookup returns CDR1 SNHLY and CDR2 FYNNEI. V shed 4 bases and J 2 bases; nucleotides not matched to a gene: 6. The CDR3 is 16 amino acids. The CDR3 loop is CASSVGQGAFNYGYTF. CDR3 nucleotide sequence: TGTGCCAGCAGTGTCGGACAGGGGGCGTTCAACTATGGCTACACCTTC.

The rearrangement uses TRBV5-8 and TRBJ2-1; tentatively, D is TRBD1 (5 bases). CDR1 is SGHTS and CDR2 is YDEGEE in the germline V gene. This CDR3 is built from 14 residues. V lost 7 bases, J lost 7 bases, and 18 bases lay in between. The CDR3 loop is CASGASPNWNEQFF. The CDR3 nucleotides are TGTGCCAGCGGGGCCTCCCCGAATTGGAATGAGCAGTTCTTC.

V usage is TRBV5-1 and J usage is TRBJ2-7, with a weak D call TRBD2 (6 bases). Per germline, CDR1 SGHRS and CDR2 YFSETQ. This CDR3 region has 15 residues. V was trimmed by 0 bases and J by 0 bases, leaving 10 bases between them. The CDR3 sequence is CASSLVGGASYEQYF. The CDR3 region has the DNA TGCGCCAGCAGCTTGGTCGGCGGGGCCTCCTACGAGCAGTACTTC.

The V gene is TRBV5-1, the J gene TRBJ1-4, with TRBD1 identical over 7 bases. The J segment lost 5 bases and the V segment lost 1 base, leaving 5 bases of the junction unmatched. Germline V gene sequence: CDR1 SGHRS, CDR2 YFSETQ. This CDR3 has 15 residues. This CDR3 is CASSLSAGGNEKLFF. The CDR3 DNA sequence: TGCGCCAGCAGCTTGTCGGCAGGGGGGAATGAAAAACTGTTTTTT.

V is TRBV7-9 and J is TRBJ2-7; 12 bases line up with TRBD2. V lost 4 bases and J lost 3; bases outside the gene matches: 13. This CDR3 contains 18 residues. Germline assignment: CDR1 SEHNR and CDR2 FQNEAQ (reference sequence). In DNA, the CDR3 is TGTGCCAGCAGCTCAGGACTAGCGGGACGTGCGGGGGGCTACGAGCAGTACTTC. Amino acids: CASSSGLAGRAGGYEQYF.

The CDR3 bases are TGTGCCAGCACCACATCCCCCGGCCCGCAGGGTGTGTTTGGCTACACCTTC. It yields the protein CASTTSPGPQGVFGYTF. The rearrangement joins TRBV5-6 to TRBJ1-2, with TRBD1 as a possible D gene (5 bases). V was shortened by 6 bases and J by 7 bases, with 28 bases between the two germline ends. CDR1 and CDR2 from the germline V gene are SGHDT and YYEEEE. The CDR3 has 17 amino acids.

The V call is TRBV6-5, the J call TRBJ1-2; 8 positions agree with TRBD1. J gave up 4 bases and V 5 bases, and 0 bases lay outside the gene matches. Germline V CDR1 and CDR2: MNHEY, SVGAGI. The CDR3 consists of 12 residues. CDR3: CASSQGAYGYTF. Here the CDR3 DNA reads TGTGCCAGCAGTCAGGGGGCCTATGGCTACACCTTC.

This clone was seen just once. The chain is built from TRBV10-3 and TRBJ1-3; D is unresolved. The CDR3 covers 14 residues. Per germline, CDR1 ENHRY and CDR2 SYGVKD. V was trimmed by 6 bases and J by 2 bases, leaving 11 bases between them. This chain's CDR3 is CAIRTTETGNTIYF. Written as DNA, the CDR3 is TGTGCCATCAGGACGACGGAGACTGGAAACACCATATATTTT.

V and J are TRBV9 and TRBJ2-6; TRBD1 is a possible D gene (5 bases). Germline CDR1 and CDR2: SGDLS and YYNGEE. The V gene lost 4 bases and the J gene lost 0 bases, with 17 bases spanning the gap. The CDR3 sequence is 18 residues long. The CDR3 DNA follows: TGTGCCAGCAGCCCTTCACAGGCGACAGCCTCTGGGGCCAACGTCCTGACTTTC. As protein: CASSPSQATASGANVLTF.

This rearrangement joins TRBV20-1 to TRBJ2-5; D is unclear. Trimming pared 7 bases from V and 5 bases from J, leaving 11 bases between. The CDR3 spans 11 residues. Looked up from germline, CDR1 is DFQATT and CDR2 is SNEGSKA (reference sequence). CDR3 residues: CSERTLETQYF. The CDR3 DNA reads TGCAGTGAGAGAACTCTCGAGACCCAGTACTTC.

The V and J genes are TRBV13 and TRBJ2-5; maybe TRBD2 (6 bases). Germline V lookup: CDR1 PRHDT, CDR2 FYEKMQ (reference sequence). V lost 6 bases, J lost 5 bases, and 22 bases lay in between. This CDR3 region has 16 residues. CDR3 sequence reads: CASRTAKSGWGETQYF. CDR3 coding DNA: TGTGCCAGCAGAACCGCCAAGAGCGGGTGGGGGGAGACCCAGTACTTC.

The chain employs TRBV6-5 and TRBJ2-2; 9 nucleotides align to TRBD1. CDR3 length: 15 residues. The germline V gene encodes CDR1 MNHEY and CDR2 SVGAGI. The trim removed 5 bases at V and 5 bases at J, leaving 6 bases unmatched. The CDR3 sequence is CASSPGTGRTGELFF. The CDR3 coding sequence is TGTGCCAGCAGTCCCGGGACAGGGAGGACCGGGGAGCTGTTTTTT.

The V gene is TRBV29-1, the J gene TRBJ2-5, with 9 bases matching TRBD1. The CDR3 spans 17 residues. Germline assignment: CDR1 SQVTM and CDR2 ANQGSEA. J lost 3 bases, V lost 6 bases, and 17 bases had no gene match. The CDR3 here is CSVGFYRGQRPKETQYF. The CDR3, as DNA: TGCAGCGTGGGTTTCTACAGGGGGCAAAGGCCGAAAGAGACCCAGTACTTC.